This entry lists 11 T cell receptor beta chains sequenced from one sample in a study of early T cells in non-severe SARS-CoV-2 infection. MiXCR, applied by TCRdb to the 5' RACE reads, yields one record per CDR3 protein. The repertoire holds around 64,000 distinct CDR3 sequences, with about an eighth as singletons. The sample was whole blood. The receptors here all came from an adult who was a healthcare worker with PCR-confirmed SARS-CoV-2 infection or an uninfected control (not recorded which).

This clonotype was seen many times. This CDR3 is CASSSGTGSNSPLHF. DNA of the CDR3: TGTGCCAGCAGCTCCGGGACAGGGAGTAATTCACCCCTCCACTTT. The chain employs TRBV5-5 and TRBJ1-6; 9 positions agree with TRBD1. The J segment lost 6 bases and the V segment lost 3 bases, leaving 4 bases of the junction unmatched. Germline loops: CDR1 SGHKS, CDR2 YYEKEE (reference sequence). The CDR3 spans 15 residues.

This clonotype has ten or more counts. This chain joins TRBV24-1 and TRBJ2-1; 9 bases are a match to TRBD2. The ends lost 4 bases at V and 1 base at J; junction bases unmatched: 7. The CDR3 sequence is 17 residues long. The germline V gene encodes CDR1 KGHDR and CDR2 SFDVKD. The chain's CDR3 is CATSDHGLARSYNEQFF. CDR3 nucleotides: TGTGCCACCAGTGACCACGGACTAGCGCGGTCCTACAATGAGCAGTTCTTC.

The gene calls are TRBV4-1 and TRBJ2-1; D remains unclear. The germline V gene has CDR1 MGHRA and CDR2 YSYEKL. The CDR3 has 13 amino acids. Trimming removed 0 bases at V and 6 bases at J, with 6 bases between. The DNA of the CDR3 is TGCGCCAGCAGCCAAGAAGGCAGCAATGAGCAGTTCTTC. Translating it yields CASSQEGSNEQFF.

This clonotype appeared a single time. The chain uses TRBV30 and TRBJ1-5; D possibly corresponds to TRBD1 (5 bases). The germline V gene has CDR1 GTSNPN and CDR2 SVGIG (reference sequence). The CDR3 has 14 amino acids. Trimming took off 4 bases at V and 6 bases at J, with 16 bases between the two ends. CDR3 loop: CAWTRGGASQPQHF. The CDR3 DNA reads as TGTGCCTGGACTCGGGGAGGGGCTTCTCAGCCCCAGCATTTT.

The rearrangement joins TRBV9 to TRBJ2-5; D is unresolved. The V end was cut by 0 bases, the J end by 7 bases, with 7 bases between. The CDR3 is made up of 12 amino acids. The germline V gene encodes CDR1 SGDLS and CDR2 YYNGEE. CDR3 amino acids: CASSVAFGTQYF. Here the CDR3 DNA reads TGTGCCAGCAGCGTAGCATTTGGGACCCAGTACTTC. Full variable domain (missing parts from reference TRBV9 and TRBJ2-5): DSGVTQTPKHLITATGQRVTLRCSPRSGDLSVYWYQQSLDQGLQFLIQYYNGEERAKGNILERFSAQQFPDLHSELNLSSLELGDSALYFCASSVAFGTQYFGPGTRLLVL.

This clonotype was counted at least ten times. V usage is TRBV6-5 and J usage is TRBJ2-1; the match to TRBD1 covers 8 bases. Germline lookup yields CDR1 MNHEY and CDR2 SVGAGI. The ends lost 4 bases at V and 5 bases at J; junction bases unmatched: 4. The CDR3 length is 14 residues. CDR3 bases: TGTGCCAGCAGTTCAGGGGGCGCCCACAATGAGCAGTTCTTC. This encodes CASSSGGAHNEQFF.

This clonotype was seen many times. This chain links TRBV27 with TRBJ2-7, with 7 bases that match TRBD2. The trim removed 4 bases at V and 2 bases at J, leaving 11 bases unmatched. CDR1 MNHEY and CDR2 SMNVEV come from the germline V gene (reference sequence). The CDR3 length is 16 residues. The CDR3, as DNA: TGTGCCAGCAGTTCCCCCGGGGCTAGCGGACCCTACGAGCAGTACTTC. Amino acid sequence: CASSSPGASGPYEQYF.

The gene calls are TRBV3-1 and TRBJ1-2; D gene ambiguous. The CDR3 has 17 amino acids. V was shortened by 0 bases and J by 4 bases, with 18 bases between the two germline ends. Germline CDR1 LGHDT, CDR2 YNNKEL (reference sequence). The CDR3 DNA sequence: TGTGCCAGCAGCCAAGATTCGCGGAGCATGGCAAGCTATGGCTACACCTTC. Its translation is CASSQDSRSMASYGYTF.

The chain is built from TRBV12-3 or TRBV12-4 and TRBJ1-2, with TRBD1 as a possible D gene (6 bases). The germline V and J ends were trimmed by 3 bases and 4 bases, with 15 bases remaining between them. This CDR3 spans 15 amino acids. The CDR3 reads CASSLSGGRSYGYTF. DNA of the CDR3: TGTGCCAGCAGTTTGTCCGGGGGCCGAAGCTATGGCTACACCTTC.

This clonotype was seen a few times. This chain connects TRBV28 to TRBJ2-3, with D tentatively TRBD2 (6 bases). The CDR3 runs 14 residues. CDR1 is MDHEN and CDR2 is SYDVKM in the germline V gene. Trimming removed 1 base from V and 5 bases from J, with 10 bases in between. CDR3 nucleotides: TGTGCCAGCAGTTTATTCGGGAGTAGAGATACGCAGTATTTT. Translated: CASSLFGSRDTQYF.

Comments on this clonotype: The junction departs from the called germline gene at one end, perhaps through a read error. The gene calls are TRBV10-3 and TRBJ2-5; the match to TRBD2 covers 13 bases. This CDR3 is built from 16 residues. CDR1 is ENHRY, CDR2 SYGVKD, per germline. The CDR3 coding sequence is TGTGCCATCAGTGACCGCCCGGGGACTAGCGGGGAGACCCAGTGCTTC. Translated, it gives CAISDRPGTSGETQCF.